The rows below give T cell receptor beta chains drawn from one sample of a study of Ad26.COV2.S vaccination and SARS-CoV-2 variants. The data were produced by immunoSEQ multiplex PCR, yet TCRdb's version contains in-frame clones alone and is incomplete. In the table there are 450,000 to 550,000 clones, roughly nine tenths of which are singletons. The sample consisted of peripheral blood, taken in a trial of Ad26.COV2.S vaccine versus placebo. These receptor sequences come from a person between 18 and 59 years old who received the Ad26.COV2.S COVID-19 vaccine or a placebo. CDR3s include the opening cysteine and the closing phenylalanine or tryptophan.

>TRBV6-5|TRBJ1-2
CASIGQGGGGYTF
>TRBV6-5|TRBJ2-7
CASSLGGAYSYEQYF
>TRBV9|TRBJ2-1
CASSVAPDYNEQFF
>TRBV27|TRBJ1-1
CASSLFWDREDGNTEAFF
>TRBV9|TRBJ2-5
CASSVGGKETQYF
>TRBV19|TRBJ1-1
CASSIWGTPEAFF
>TRBV6-5|TRBJ2-7
CASGLAGEGEQYF
>TRBV7-3|TRBJ2-1
CASSKTGLNNEQFF
>TRBV13|TRBJ2-1
CASSPGPGLAGVSLLNGEQFF
>TRBV19|TRBJ2-3
CASSILHRAYQGDTQYF
>TRBV25-1|TRBJ1-2
CASSSLFGYGYTF
>TRBV7-9|TRBJ1-2
CASSLGGDRYGYTF
>TRBV7-2|TRBJ1-1
CASSLGAREAFF
>TRBV19|TRBJ2-3
CASSIRGWGTDTQYF
>TRBV4-3|TRBJ1-1
CASRKGWGNTEAFF
>TRBV28|TRBJ2-7
CASSKQGDGYEQYF
>TRBV5-1|TRBJ1-2
CASTPGEGSYGYTF
>TRBV5-1|TRBJ2-7
CASSLTTGLGTGSYEQYF
>TRBV6-5|TRBJ1-1
CASSNYRAGDTEAFF
>TRBV7-2|TRBJ1-5
CASSLGGSRNQPQHF
>TRBV19|TRBJ2-1
CASSTSGGAYNEQFF
>TRBV19|TRBJ1-5
CASSISGLHQPQHF
>TRBV14|TRBJ1-1
CASSRVNTEAFF